This T cell receptor (beta chain) was sequenced in a study of T cells in Graves' hyperthyroidism and ophthalmopathy. This clonotype was seen a few times. Germline values: CDR1 SGHRS, CDR2 YFSETQ. V shed 0 bases and J 4 bases; nucleotides not matched to a gene: 8. This CDR3 contains 16 residues. TCR beta CDR3 regions were amplified from RNA transcripts. HTBI primers were employed in a first-round RT-PCR of the TCR CDR3. One entry per CDR3 protein, called by TCRdb with MiXCR from the multiplex PCR reads. The top ten clones hold over 8% of a sample with hundreds of thousands of distinct CDR3 sequences, around 39% of them seen once.

The sample was blood. The chain has TRBV5-1 and TRBJ2-5; TRBD1 agrees at 8 bases. The sequence was collected from a young man with Graves' hyperthyroidism. The CDR3 DNA reads as TGCGCCAGCAGCTTGGCAGGGGGCGTGGCGGGAGAGACCCAGTACTTC. It encodes CASSLAGGVAGETQYF.